One sample yielded the 22 T cell receptor beta chains listed below, sequenced in a study of follicular helper T cells after annual influenza vaccination. The time point was: 2015-2016 season, 7 days after influenza vaccination. TCRdb's table, derived via immunoSEQ multiplex PCR, lists solely in-frame clones and lacks some. Here the sample spans some 6,200 clones, less than 90% being singletons. Material: CXCR5- memory CD4+ T cells sorted from blood, obtained 7 days after influenza vaccination. These TCRs come from an adult who received the influenza vaccine.

The chain joins TRBV28 to TRBJ2-5; the D is unclear. Germline V CDR1 and CDR2: MDHEN, SYDVKM. V was cut by 6 bases and J by 4 bases, with 15 bases left in between. The CDR3 totals 14 residues. CDR3 sequence (DNA): TGTGCCAGCAGGGTTCCCCGAGTAGGAGAGACCCAGTACTTC. Translating it yields CASRVPRVGETQYF. Full variable domain (rest looked up from reference TRBV28 and TRBJ2-5): DVKVTQSSRYLVKRTGEKVFLECVQDMDHENMFWYRQDPGLGLRLIYFSYDVKMKEKGDIPEGYSVSREKKERFSLILESASTNQTSMYLCASRVPRVGETQYFGPGTRLLVL.

This rearrangement joins TRBV29-1 to TRBJ2-1, with 12 bases that match TRBD1. Germline loops: CDR1 SQVTM, CDR2 ANQGSEA. Unmatched junction bases numbered 8, after V lost 8 bases and J lost 9 bases. The CDR3 runs 13 residues. The chain's CDR3 is CSTTGTGGGEQFF. CDR3 nucleotide sequence: TGCAGCACAACCGGGACAGGGGGCGGTGAGCAGTTCTTC.

This clone was counted once. The V and J genes are TRBV10-3 and TRBJ2-7, with D unresolved. CDR1 and CDR2 from the germline V gene are ENHRY and SYGVKD. This CDR3 contains 13 residues. Trimming took 0 bases from V and 7 from J, leaving 10 bases between them. In DNA, the CDR3 is TGTGCCATCAGTGAGTCTCTTTCGTGGGAGCAGTACTTC. It yields the protein CAISESLSWEQYF.

The CDR3 reads CASSVQENTGELFF. DNA of the CDR3: TGTGCCAGCAGTGTACAAGAGAACACCGGGGAGCTGTTTTTT. The gene calls are TRBV6-4 and TRBJ2-2; D is unresolved. The V end lost 4 bases, the J end lost 1 base, and 7 bases lay between the germline ends. The V gene's germline CDR1 is MRHNA and CDR2 SNTAGT. The CDR3 is 14 amino acids.

This rearrangement joins TRBV11-2 to TRBJ2-7; 7 nucleotides agree with TRBD1. The CDR3 runs 15 residues. CDR1 is SGHAT and CDR2 is FQNNGV in the germline V gene. With V trimmed by 2 bases and J by 2 bases, 6 bases remained unmatched. In nucleotides, the CDR3 is TGTGCCAGCAGCTTAAACGACAGGGTGACCTACGAGCAGTACTTC. Translation gives CASSLNDRVTYEQYF.

The CDR3 DNA follows: TGTGCCAGCAGTTTCTCTAGCGGGGTTATCAATGAGCAGTTCTTC. Its protein is CASSFSSGVINEQFF. The chain recombines TRBV28 with TRBJ2-1, with 9 bases fitting TRBD2. Trimming removed 3 bases from V and 6 bases from J; junction bases left unmatched: 6. The CDR3 runs to 15 residues. CDR1 and CDR2 (germline): MDHEN, SYDVKM.

This clone came up once. The chain joins TRBV6-6 to TRBJ2-2; no definite D call. V dropped 8 bases and J dropped 5 bases, with 6 bases sitting between them. Germline CDR1 reads MNHNY; CDR2 reads SVGAGI (reference sequence). The CDR3 is 11 residues long. This CDR3 is CASGQTGELFF. The DNA of the CDR3 is TGTGCCAGCGGCCAGACCGGGGAGCTGTTTTTT.

The genes are TRBV6-6 and TRBJ2-1; no clear D gene. The CDR3 has 10 residues. CDR1 and CDR2 from the germline V gene are MNHNY and SVGAGI (reference sequence). Trimming stripped 4 bases from V and 9 bases from J, with 4 bases between. The CDR3 bases are TGTGCCAGCAGTTCGAGTGAGCAGTTCTTC. Translation: CASSSSEQFF.

This clone was seen once. The gene calls are TRBV6-6 and TRBJ1-1; D call uncertain. CDR1 and CDR2 from the germline V gene are MNHNY and SVGAGI (reference sequence). The CDR3 is 13 amino acids. The V and J ends lost 5 bases and 1 base respectively, with 8 bases between them. CDR3 DNA: TGTGCCAGCAGTAACCCAGCGAACACTGAAGCTTTCTTT. Its protein product is CASSNPANTEAFF.

The J gene is TRBJ2-1, the V gene TRBV10-2, with 8 bases aligning to TRBD2. The germline V gene has CDR1 WSHSY and CDR2 SAAADI. The CDR3 runs 16 residues. J lost 7 bases, V lost 1 base, and 9 bases had no gene match. The CDR3 nucleotides read TGCGCCAGCAGTGAGTGGACGGGGGGGGGAAGGAATGAGCAGTTCTTC. This translates into CASSEWTGGGRNEQFF.

This chain links TRBV19 with TRBJ2-7; 7 bases are shared with TRBD2. Germline CDR1 is LNHDA and CDR2 is SQIVND (reference sequence). This CDR3 has 15 residues. V shed 4 bases, J shed 0 bases, and the junction held 6 bases outside the gene matches. CDR3 region: CASSTGLGDSYEQYF. CDR3 in DNA: TGTGCCAGTAGTACCGGACTAGGGGACTCCTACGAGCAGTACTTC.

The rearrangement uses TRBV7-9 and TRBJ1-2; D not resolved. This CDR3 has 14 residues. Trimming pared 1 base from V and 4 bases from J, leaving 10 bases between. Germline V gene data show CDR1 as SEHNR and CDR2 as FQNEAQ (reference sequence). CDR3 region: CASSLEVETYGYTF. CDR3 DNA sequence: TGTGCCAGCAGCTTAGAGGTAGAGACCTATGGCTACACCTTC.

The V call is TRBV4-2, the J call TRBJ2-1, with 9 nucleotides matching TRBD2. Per germline, CDR1 LGHNA and CDR2 YNFKEQ. Germline trimming cut 1 base from V and 6 bases from J; bases unmatched to any gene: 7. This CDR3 has 16 residues. CDR3 nucleotide sequence: TGTGCCAGCAGCCAAGTAACTGCGGGGGGGGGCAATGAGCAGTTCTTC. It translates to CASSQVTAGGGNEQFF.

The rearrangement uses TRBV9 and TRBJ2-1, with D possibly TRBD2 on 6 matching bases. Germline loops: CDR1 SGDLS, CDR2 YYNGEE. CDR3 length: 16 amino acids. The germline V and J ends were trimmed by 4 bases and 5 bases, with 19 bases remaining between them. CDR3 DNA: TGTGCCAGCAGCAACGGGGGTAGGGGAAGGGACAATGAGCAGTTCTTC. Its protein is CASSNGGRGRDNEQFF. The full variable domain, with the rest looked up from reference TRBV9 and TRBJ2-1, is DSGVTQTPKHLITATGQRVTLRCSPRSGDLSVYWYQQSLDQGLQFLIQYYNGEERAKGNILERFSAQQFPDLHSELNLSSLELGDSALYFCASSNGGRGRDNEQFFGPGTRLTVL.

J is TRBJ1-3 and V is TRBV7-2; the D gene is possibly TRBD1 (5 bases). Deletions cut 3 bases from V and 0 bases from J, with 18 bases between. This CDR3 contains 18 residues. Germline CDR1 and CDR2: SGHTA and FQGNSA. This chain's CDR3 is CASSLGPSGGSSGNTIYF. In nucleotides, the CDR3 is TGTGCCAGCAGCTTGGGGCCATCGGGCGGAAGCTCTGGAAACACCATATATTTT. The whole variable domain, remainder taken from reference TRBV7-2 and TRBJ1-3, is GAGVSQSPSNKVTEKGKDVELRCDPISGHTALYWYRQSLGQGLEFLIYFQGNSAPDKSGLPSDRFSAERTGGSVSTLTIQRTQQEDSAVYLCASSLGPSGGSSGNTIYFGEGSWLTVV.

The J gene is TRBJ2-2, the V gene TRBV7-8; D possibly corresponds to TRBD2 (5 bases). Germline V gene data show CDR1 as SGHVS and CDR2 as FQNEAQ. Trimming cost V 5 bases and J 1 base, with 11 bases left between them. The CDR3 has 15 residues. The CDR3 spells CASSRELRNTGELFF. CDR3 DNA sequence: TGTGCCAGCAGCAGGGAGTTAAGGAACACCGGGGAGCTGTTTTTT.

The J gene is TRBJ2-3, the V gene TRBV7-6; TRBD2 might be the D (5 bases). Trimming cost V 5 bases and J 7 bases, with 7 bases left between them. Germline V gene data show CDR1 as SGHVS and CDR2 as FNYEAQ. The CDR3 is 11 amino acids. The DNA of the CDR3 is TGTGCCAGCAGCGGAGGTAATACGCAGTATTTT. Translating gives CASSGGNTQYF.

V gene TRBV5-5 combines with J gene TRBJ1-2; maybe TRBD1 (6 bases). Germline V gene lookup returns CDR1 SGHKS and CDR2 YYEKEE (reference sequence). Trimming cost V 3 bases and J 8 bases, with 14 bases left between them. There are 13 residues in the CDR3. This chain's CDR3 is CASSSSGEQGYTF. CDR3 nucleotides: TGTGCCAGCAGCTCGTCAGGGGAACAGGGCTACACCTTC. Supplemented by reference TRBV5-5 and TRBJ1-2, the full variable domain reads DAGVTQSPTHLIKTRGQQVTLRCSPISGHKSVSWYQQVLGQGPQFIFQYYEKEERGRGNFPDRFSARQFPNYSSELNVNALLLGDSALYLCASSSSGEQGYTFGSGTRLTVV.

The chain has TRBV5-1 and TRBJ1-1, with D hard to call. Germline-derived CDR1 and CDR2 are SGHRS and YFSETQ. Trimming removed 0 bases at V and 0 bases at J, with 6 bases between. This CDR3 is built from 14 residues. The CDR3 region is CASSLAGMNTEAFF. The CDR3 coding sequence is TGCGCCAGCAGCTTGGCAGGTATGAACACTGAAGCTTTCTTT.

The chain is built from TRBV6-1 and TRBJ2-7; D perhaps matches TRBD1 (6 bases). Deletions cut 5 bases from V and 4 bases from J, with 18 bases between. Per the germline V gene, CDR1 is MNHNS and CDR2 is SASEGT. This CDR3 has 15 residues. The CDR3 coding sequence is TGTGCCAGCAGTCCTCCAGTGGGGGCGGTATACGAGCAGTACTTC. This translates into CASSPPVGAVYEQYF.

The chain links TRBV6-1 to TRBJ1-1; D call uncertain. This CDR3 spans 15 amino acids. The germline V gene encodes CDR1 MNHNS and CDR2 SASEGT. V was pared by 4 bases and J by 4 bases, with 16 bases between. The CDR3 here is CASSAKQDFGTEAFF. The CDR3 DNA reads TGTGCCAGCAGTGCCAAGCAGGATTTCGGCACTGAAGCTTTCTTT.

This chain links TRBV6-6 with TRBJ2-2; no firm D call. The CDR3 spans 15 residues. The V gene's germline CDR1 is MNHNY and CDR2 SVGAGI (reference sequence). Trimming stripped 8 bases from V and 0 bases from J, with 13 bases between. This CDR3 reads CASGGWTSNTGELFF. The CDR3 DNA follows: TGTGCCAGCGGTGGGTGGACGTCGAACACCGGGGAGCTGTTTTTT.